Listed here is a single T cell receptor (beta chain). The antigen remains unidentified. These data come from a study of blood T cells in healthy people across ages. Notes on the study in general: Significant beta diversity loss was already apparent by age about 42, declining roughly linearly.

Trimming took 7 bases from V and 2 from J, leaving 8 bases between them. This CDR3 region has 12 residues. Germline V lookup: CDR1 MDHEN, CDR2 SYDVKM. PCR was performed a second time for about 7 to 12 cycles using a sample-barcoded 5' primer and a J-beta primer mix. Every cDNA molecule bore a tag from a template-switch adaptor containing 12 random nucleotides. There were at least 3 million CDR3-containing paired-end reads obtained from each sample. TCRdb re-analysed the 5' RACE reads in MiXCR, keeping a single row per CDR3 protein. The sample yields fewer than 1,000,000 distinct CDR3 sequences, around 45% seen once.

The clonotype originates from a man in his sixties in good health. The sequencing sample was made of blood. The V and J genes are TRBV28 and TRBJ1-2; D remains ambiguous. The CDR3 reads CASTPSNYGYTF. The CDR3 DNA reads TGTGCCAGCACCCCTTCAAACTATGGCTACACCTTC.